This passage covers 6 T cell receptor beta chains from one sample sequenced in a study of chemoradiotherapy in HPV16-positive cancers. Assay used: immunoSEQ multiplex PCR; TCRdb lists only in-frame clones, some missing. This table has approximately 12,000 clones, 86% appearing once. The sequenced sample was blood, obtained from a patient who underwent chemoradiotherapy. The source is a human donor with HPV-associated anogenital cancer.

A note on this clone: A read error may account for a junction end that differs from germline. V gene TRBV10-2 combines with J gene TRBJ2-1, with D maybe TRBD2 (7 bases). This CDR3 comprises 16 residues. The germline V gene has CDR1 WSHSY and CDR2 SAAADI. The CDR3 loop reads CASSESGARGPAKRIF. CDR3 sequence (DNA): TGCGCCAGCAGTGAGTCGGGGGCGCGGGGGCCCGCGAAAAGGATCTTC.

The chain carries TRBV2 and TRBJ2-1, with D perhaps assigned TRBD1 or TRBD2 (5 bases each). Germline CDR1 is SNHLY and CDR2 is FYNNEI. The CDR3 has 12 residues. Trimming pared 7 bases from V and 9 bases from J, leaving 13 bases between. CDR3 protein: CASIGTSREQFF. The CDR3 region has the DNA TGTGCCAGCATCGGGACCTCTCGTGAGCAGTTCTTC.

The rearrangement joins TRBV28 to TRBJ1-2, with D possibly matching TRBD1 (5 bases). The ends were cut back, 6 bases at V and 4 bases at J, with 9 bases in the middle. The CDR3 has 12 residues. Germline V gene data show CDR1 as MDHEN and CDR2 as SYDVKM. Written as DNA, the CDR3 is TGTGCCAGCAGCGGAGGGGCCTATGGCTACACCTTC. Its protein product is CASSGGAYGYTF.

The chain links TRBV12-5 to TRBJ1-1; 7 nucleotides line up with TRBD1. Trimming removed 1 base from V and 7 bases from J; junction bases left unmatched: 3. This CDR3 is 13 amino acids long. The V gene's germline CDR1 is LGHNT and CDR2 FRNRAP. Here the CDR3 reads CASGLGQGGEAFF. The DNA for the CDR3 is TGTGCTAGTGGTTTGGGACAGGGCGGTGAAGCTTTCTTT.

V gene TRBV19 combines with J gene TRBJ1-5; a weak D match, TRBD1 (5 bases). Trimming stripped 6 bases from V and 2 bases from J, with 14 bases between. The CDR3 contains 15 residues. Per the germline V gene, CDR1 is LNHDA and CDR2 is SQIVND (reference sequence). The CDR3 DNA reads TGTGCCAGTAGCCTCACCGGGGGGGGCAATCAGCCCCAGCATTTT. Translating it yields CASSLTGGGNQPQHF.

The rearrangement links TRBV6-6 to TRBJ1-2, with D perhaps TRBD1 (6 bases). V lost 4 bases and J 8 bases, leaving 14 bases between the germline ends. This CDR3 region has 13 residues. CDR1 and CDR2 from the germline V gene are MNHNY and SVGAGI (reference sequence). Here the CDR3 reads CASSFGTHQGYTF. DNA for the CDR3: TGTGCCAGCAGTTTCGGGACACATCAAGGCTACACCTTC.